This T cell receptor (beta chain) was obtained from a study of metastatic and nonmetastatic thyroid tumors. CDR3 size: 15 residues. Germline values: CDR1 MGHRA, CDR2 YSYEKL. V was clipped by 3 bases and J by 9 bases; unmatched bases: 8. This clone was observed at least ten times. All patients were untreated before thyroid surgery. TCRdb called clones again from the PCR reads with MiXCR. The data contain 30,000 to 45,000 clones, about 29% of them singletons. This clonotype was sampled from a male donor with papillary thyroid cancer or a benign thyroid nodule (not recorded which). Some clones in this sample may be carry-over from other donors' samples. V gene TRBV4-1 combines with J gene TRBJ2-1; 10 bases match TRBD1. Sample: blood. In DNA form, the CDR3 reads TGCGCCAGCAGCCATCCGGGACAGGGGTCAACTGAGCAGTTCTTC. Translating it yields CASSHPGQGSTEQFF.